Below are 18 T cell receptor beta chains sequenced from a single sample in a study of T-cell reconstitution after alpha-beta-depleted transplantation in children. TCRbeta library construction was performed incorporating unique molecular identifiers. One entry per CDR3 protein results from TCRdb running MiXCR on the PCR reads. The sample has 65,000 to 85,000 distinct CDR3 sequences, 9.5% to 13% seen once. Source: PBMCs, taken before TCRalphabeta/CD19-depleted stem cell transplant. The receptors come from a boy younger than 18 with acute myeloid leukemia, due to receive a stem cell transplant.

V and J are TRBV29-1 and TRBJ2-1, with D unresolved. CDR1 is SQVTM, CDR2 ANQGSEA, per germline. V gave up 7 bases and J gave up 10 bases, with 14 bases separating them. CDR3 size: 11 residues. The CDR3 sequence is CSAAGPKEQFF. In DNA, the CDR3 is TGCAGCGCCGCAGGCCCGAAGGAGCAGTTCTTC.

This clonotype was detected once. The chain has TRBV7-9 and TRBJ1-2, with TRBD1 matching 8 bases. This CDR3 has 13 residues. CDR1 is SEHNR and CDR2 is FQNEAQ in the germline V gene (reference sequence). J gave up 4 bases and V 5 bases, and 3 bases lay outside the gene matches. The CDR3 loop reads CASSPGTGYGYTF. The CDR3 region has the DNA TGTGCCAGCAGCCCCGGGACAGGCTATGGCTACACCTTC.

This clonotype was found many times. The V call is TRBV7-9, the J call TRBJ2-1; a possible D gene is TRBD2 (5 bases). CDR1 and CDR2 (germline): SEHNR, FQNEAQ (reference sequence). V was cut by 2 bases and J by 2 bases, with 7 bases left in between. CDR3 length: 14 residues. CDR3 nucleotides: TGTGCCAGCAGCTTACTCGGGACCTACAATGAGCAGTTCTTC. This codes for CASSLLGTYNEQFF.

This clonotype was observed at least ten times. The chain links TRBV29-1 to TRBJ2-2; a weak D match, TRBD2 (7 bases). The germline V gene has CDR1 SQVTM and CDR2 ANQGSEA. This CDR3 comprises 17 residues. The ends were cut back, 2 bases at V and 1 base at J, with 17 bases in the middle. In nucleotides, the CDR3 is TGCAGCGTTGAAATGAGGGGGGGGACTTGGAACACCGGGGAGCTGTTTTTT. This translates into CSVEMRGGTWNTGELFF.

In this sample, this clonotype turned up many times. Here the CDR3 reads CASFRGRRGNQPQHF. CDR3 in DNA: TGTGCCAGCTTTCGTGGGCGGAGAGGCAATCAGCCCCAGCATTTT. This chain links TRBV27 with TRBJ1-5; D is ambiguous. Trimming removed 8 bases at V and 2 bases at J, with 16 bases between. Germline-derived CDR1 and CDR2 are MNHEY and SMNVEV (reference sequence). This CDR3 contains 15 residues.

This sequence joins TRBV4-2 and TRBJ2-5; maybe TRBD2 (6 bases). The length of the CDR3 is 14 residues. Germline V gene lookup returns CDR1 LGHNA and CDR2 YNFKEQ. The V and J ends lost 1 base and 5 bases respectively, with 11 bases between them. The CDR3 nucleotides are TGTGCCAGCAGCCAAGGGGGGGTGGGGGAGACCCAGTACTTC. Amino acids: CASSQGGVGETQYF.

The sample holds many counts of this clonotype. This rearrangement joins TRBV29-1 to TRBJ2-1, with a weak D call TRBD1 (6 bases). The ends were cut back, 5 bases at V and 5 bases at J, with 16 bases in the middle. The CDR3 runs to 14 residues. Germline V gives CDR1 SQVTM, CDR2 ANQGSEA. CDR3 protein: CSVRGGQTNNEQFF. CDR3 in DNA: TGCAGCGTTCGGGGCGGACAGACTAACAATGAGCAGTTCTTC.

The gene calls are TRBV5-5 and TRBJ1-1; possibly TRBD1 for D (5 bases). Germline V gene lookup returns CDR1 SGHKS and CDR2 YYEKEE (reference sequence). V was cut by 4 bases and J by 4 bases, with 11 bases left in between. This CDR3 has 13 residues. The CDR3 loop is CASSGGFSTEAFF. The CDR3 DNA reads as TGTGCCAGCAGCGGGGGGTTCAGCACTGAAGCTTTCTTT.

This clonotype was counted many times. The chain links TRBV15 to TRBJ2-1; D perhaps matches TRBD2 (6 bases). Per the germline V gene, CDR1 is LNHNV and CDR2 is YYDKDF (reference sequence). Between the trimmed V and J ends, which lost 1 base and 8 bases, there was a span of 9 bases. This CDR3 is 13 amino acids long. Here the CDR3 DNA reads TGTGCCACCAGCAGAGTGGCGGGATATGAGCAGTTCTTC. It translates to CATSRVAGYEQFF.

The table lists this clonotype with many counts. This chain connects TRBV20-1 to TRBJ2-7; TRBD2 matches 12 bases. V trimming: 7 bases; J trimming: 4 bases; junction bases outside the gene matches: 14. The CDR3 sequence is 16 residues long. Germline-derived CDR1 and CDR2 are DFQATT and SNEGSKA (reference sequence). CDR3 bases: TGCAGTGTCCCGACTAGCGGGAGATCCATCCCTTACGAGCAGTACTTC. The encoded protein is CSVPTSGRSIPYEQYF.

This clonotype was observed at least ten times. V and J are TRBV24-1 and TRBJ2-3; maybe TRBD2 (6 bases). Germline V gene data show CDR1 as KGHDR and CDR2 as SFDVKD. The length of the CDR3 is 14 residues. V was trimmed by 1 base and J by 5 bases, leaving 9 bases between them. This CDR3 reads CATSDFGTGDTQYF. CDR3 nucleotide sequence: TGTGCCACCAGTGATTTTGGGACTGGAGATACGCAGTATTTT.

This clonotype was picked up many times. This chain's CDR3 is CASSLGLSGYEQYF. The CDR3 DNA reads as TGTGCCAGCAGCTTGGGGTTAAGTGGGTACGAGCAGTACTTC. This rearrangement joins TRBV7-2 to TRBJ2-7; no clear D gene. Trimming took 3 bases from V and 4 from J, leaving 13 bases between them. Germline CDR1 is SGHTA and CDR2 is FQGNSA. The CDR3 is 14 amino acids.

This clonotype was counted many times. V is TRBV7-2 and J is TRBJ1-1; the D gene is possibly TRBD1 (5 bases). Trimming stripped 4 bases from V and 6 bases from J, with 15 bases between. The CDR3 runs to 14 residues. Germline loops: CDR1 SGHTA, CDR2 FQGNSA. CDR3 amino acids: CASSSRIRASEAFF. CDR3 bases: TGTGCCAGCAGCTCAAGAATCAGGGCTTCTGAAGCTTTCTTT.

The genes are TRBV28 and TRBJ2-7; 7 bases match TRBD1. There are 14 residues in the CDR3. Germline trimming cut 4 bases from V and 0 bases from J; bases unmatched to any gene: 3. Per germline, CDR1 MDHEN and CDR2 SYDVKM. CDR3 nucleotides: TGTGCCAGCAGTTCCCAGGGGGACTCCTACGAGCAGTACGTC. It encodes CASSSQGDSYEQYV.

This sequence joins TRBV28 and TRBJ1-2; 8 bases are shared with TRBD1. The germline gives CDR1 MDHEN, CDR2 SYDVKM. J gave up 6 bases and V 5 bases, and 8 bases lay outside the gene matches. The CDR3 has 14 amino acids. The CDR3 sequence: CASSRSAGGDGYTF. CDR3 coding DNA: TGTGCCAGCAGTCGGTCGGCAGGGGGCGATGGCTACACCTTC.

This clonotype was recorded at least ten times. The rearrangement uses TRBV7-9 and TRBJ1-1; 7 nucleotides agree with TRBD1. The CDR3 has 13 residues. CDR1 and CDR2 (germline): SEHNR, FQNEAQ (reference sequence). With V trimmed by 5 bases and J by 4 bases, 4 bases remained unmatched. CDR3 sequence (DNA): TGTGCCAGCAGCCGACAGGGTGTCACTGAAGCTTTCTTT. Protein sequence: CASSRQGVTEAFF.

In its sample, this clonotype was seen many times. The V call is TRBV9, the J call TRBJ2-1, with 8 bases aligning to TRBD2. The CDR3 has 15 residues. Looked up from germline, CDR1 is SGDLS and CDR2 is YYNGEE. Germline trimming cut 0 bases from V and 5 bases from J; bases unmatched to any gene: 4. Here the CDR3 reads CASSVVGLAHNEQFF. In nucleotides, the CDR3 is TGTGCCAGCAGCGTAGTTGGACTAGCTCACAATGAGCAGTTCTTC.

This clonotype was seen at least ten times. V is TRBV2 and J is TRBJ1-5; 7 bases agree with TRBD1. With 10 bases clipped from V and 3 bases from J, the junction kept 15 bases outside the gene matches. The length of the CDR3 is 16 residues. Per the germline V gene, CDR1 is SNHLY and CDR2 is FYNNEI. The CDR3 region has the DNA TGTGCCACCAGAAGAAATGGGGGACAGAACAATCAGCCCCAGCATTTT. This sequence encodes CATRRNGGQNNQPQHF.